The 32 T cell receptor beta chains reported below all come from one sample, sequenced in a study of blood T cell repertoires in COVID-19. This table comes from immunoSEQ multiplex PCR, and its TCRdb copy is limited to in-frame clones, with some not included. The sample consists of 100,000 to 110,000 clones, 70% to 80% of them appearing once. Sequencing was done on a sample of peripheral blood. These receptors were taken from a man in his sixties or seventies with active or convalescent COVID-19.

Only one count was recorded for this clone. The chain carries TRBV19 and TRBJ1-5, with D possibly being TRBD1 (5 bases). V was pared by 3 bases and J by 6 bases, with 18 bases between. Looked up from germline, CDR1 is LNHDA and CDR2 is SQIVND (reference sequence). The CDR3 totals 16 residues. In nucleotides, the CDR3 is TGTGCCAGTAGTATGTGGTTCGGGGGGGACGGTCAGCCCCAGCATTTT. This gives the protein CASSMWFGGDGQPQHF.

This clone showed up just a few times. The rearrangement uses TRBV4-1 and TRBJ1-1; 8 positions match TRBD1. Germline V lookup: CDR1 MGHRA, CDR2 YSYEKL. With 3 bases clipped from V and 3 bases from J, the junction kept 3 bases outside the gene matches. The CDR3 is 14 residues long. The CDR3 sequence: CASSQLDRDTEAFF. The CDR3 nucleotides are TGCGCCAGCAGCCAGTTGGACAGGGACACTGAAGCTTTCTTT.

This clone was seen a few times. This CDR3 reads CASSRPGLNYEQYF. The CDR3 region has the DNA TGTGCCAGCAGCCGGCCGGGACTTAACTACGAGCAGTACTTC. The gene calls are TRBV5-4 and TRBJ2-7; perhaps TRBD2 as D (6 bases). V was clipped by 4 bases and J by 3 bases, with 14 bases between them. The CDR3 contains 14 residues. In germline, CDR1 is SGHNT, CDR2 YYREEE (reference sequence).

This clone was picked up a small number of times. This chain connects TRBV19 to TRBJ1-2, with TRBD1 identical over 9 bases. The CDR3 consists of 13 residues. J was trimmed by 5 bases and V by 4 bases; bases with no gene match: 2. Germline loops: CDR1 LNHDA, CDR2 SQIVND (reference sequence). CDR3 nucleotide sequence: TGTGCCAGTAGTACGACAGGGGGGTATGGCTACACCTTC. Protein product: CASSTTGGYGYTF.

This clone was detected only once. This rearrangement joins TRBV3-1 (or the pseudogene TRBV3-2) to TRBJ2-1; 7 bases are a match to TRBD2. The junction had 12 bases not matched to a gene; V was cut back by 0 bases and J by 1 base. The CDR3 has 19 amino acids. The germline gives CDR1 LGHDT, CDR2 YNNKEL (reference sequence). As DNA, the CDR3 is TGTGCCAGCAGCCAAGAAGTCCCCGGGGGGATAAGTTCCTACAATGAGCAGTTCTTC. Encoded protein: CASSQEVPGGISSYNEQFF.

This clone was counted only a few times. V usage is TRBV2 and J usage is TRBJ2-1; 11 positions agree with TRBD2. The CDR3 length is 16 residues. The germline V gene encodes CDR1 SNHLY and CDR2 FYNNEI. V shed 7 bases and J 5 bases; nucleotides not matched to a gene: 10. The DNA of the CDR3 is TGTGCCAGCATGGACCCGGGACTAGCGGTTGACAATGAGCAGTTCTTC. This sequence encodes CASMDPGLAVDNEQFF.

This chain connects TRBV10-1 to TRBJ2-3; D ambiguous. Per the germline V gene, CDR1 is WNHNN and CDR2 is SYGVQD (reference sequence). The CDR3 consists of 13 residues. V lost 10 bases and J lost 4, with 15 bases in between. CDR3 loop: CATCGPFPDTQYF. CDR3 DNA sequence: TGCGCCACCTGTGGCCCCTTCCCAGATACGCAGTATTTT.

The chain has TRBV28 and TRBJ2-3, with D hard to call. V lost 3 bases and J 7 bases, leaving 2 bases between the germline ends. Germline CDR1 and CDR2: MDHEN and SYDVKM. The CDR3 has 10 amino acids. CDR3 DNA: TGTGCCAGCAGTTTTAATACGCAGTATTTT. Protein sequence: CASSFNTQYF.

This clone was found a few times. CDR3 in amino acids: CAWSTRGFDEQYF. The CDR3 region has the DNA TGTGCCTGGAGTACCAGGGGTTTCGACGAGCAGTACTTC. The chain employs TRBV30 and TRBJ2-7; possible D gene TRBD1, 6 bases. The germline V gene has CDR1 GTSNPN and CDR2 SVGIG (reference sequence). This CDR3 comprises 13 residues. Trimming shortened V by 2 bases and J by 5 bases, and 13 bases separated the two germline ends. The variable domain in full, completed from reference TRBV30 and TRBJ2-7, reads SQTIHQWPATLVQPVGSPLSLECTVEGTSNPNLYWYRQAAGRGLQLLFYSVGIGQISSEVPQNLSASRPQDRQFILSSKKLLLSDSGFYLCAWSTRGFDEQYFGPGTRLTVT.

This clone was counted once. This chain connects TRBV27 to TRBJ1-5; D may be TRBD1 (5 bases). Trimming pared 3 bases from V and 0 bases from J, leaving 6 bases between. The CDR3 sequence is 14 residues long. Germline V gives CDR1 MNHEY, CDR2 SMNVEV (reference sequence). The CDR3 spells CASSLGHSNQPQHF. DNA of the CDR3: TGTGCCAGCAGTTTGGGGCATAGCAATCAGCCCCAGCATTTT.

This chain joins TRBV19 and TRBJ1-4; 8 positions match TRBD1. The CDR3 length is 13 residues. The V gene end was trimmed by 8 bases and the J gene end by 7 bases; junction bases not matched to a gene: 6. Germline V lookup: CDR1 LNHDA, CDR2 SQIVND (reference sequence). The CDR3 DNA sequence: TGTGCCAGTCGCCGACAGGGGAGTGAAAAACTGTTTTTT. Translation: CASRRQGSEKLFF.

The chain recombines TRBV27 with TRBJ2-5, with TRBD1 as a possible D gene (6 bases). CDR1 MNHEY and CDR2 SMNVEV come from the germline V gene (reference sequence). The germline V and J ends were trimmed by 3 bases and 2 bases, with 13 bases remaining between them. This CDR3 region has 15 residues. In nucleotides, the CDR3 is TGTGCCAGCAGTTTGACCTGGGGGCCACAAGAGACCCAGTACTTC. Protein sequence: CASSLTWGPQETQYF.

This clone was observed a single time. The rearrangement joins TRBV25-1 to TRBJ2-7; the match to TRBD2 covers 8 bases. With V trimmed by 8 bases and J by 0 bases, 9 bases remained unmatched. The length of the CDR3 is 15 residues. CDR1 and CDR2 from the germline V gene are MGHDK and SYGVNS. The CDR3 region is CASAKQRGISYEQYF. In nucleotides, the CDR3 is TGTGCCAGCGCCAAACAGCGGGGGATCTCCTACGAGCAGTACTTC.

V usage is TRBV5-1 and J usage is TRBJ2-1; 11 bases are shared with TRBD2. CDR1 SGHRS and CDR2 YFSETQ come from the germline V gene. The CDR3 consists of 16 residues. V trimming: 1 base; J trimming: 6 bases; junction bases outside the gene matches: 6. This CDR3 is CASSLILAGGPNEQFF. The CDR3 DNA reads as TGCGCCAGCAGCTTGATTTTAGCGGGAGGGCCCAATGAGCAGTTCTTC.

This chain links TRBV27 with TRBJ2-7, with TRBD2 as a possible D gene (6 bases). Trimming removed 5 bases at V and 2 bases at J, with 13 bases between. The V gene's germline CDR1 is MNHEY and CDR2 SMNVEV (reference sequence). This CDR3 region has 14 residues. CDR3 amino acids: CASSPQSGAYEQYF. CDR3 nucleotide sequence: TGTGCCAGCAGTCCACAGTCGGGGGCCTACGAGCAGTACTTC.

The chain employs TRBV24-1 and TRBJ1-3; 8 nucleotides agree with TRBD1. V shed 9 bases and J 2 bases; nucleotides not matched to a gene: 2. The CDR3 is 13 amino acids. The germline CDR1 and CDR2 sequences are KGHDR and SFDVKD. The chain's CDR3 is CATQGAAGNTIYF. The CDR3 bases are TGTGCCACCCAGGGGGCAGCTGGAAACACCATATATTTT.

The CDR3 here is CASSLVGGAEAFF. CDR3 DNA: TGTGCCAGCAGCCTCGTCGGGGGGGCTGAAGCTTTCTTT. This chain joins TRBV3-1 (or the pseudogene TRBV3-2) and TRBJ1-1, with a weak D call TRBD1 (5 bases). The CDR3 sequence is 13 residues long. Germline V gives CDR1 LGHDT, CDR2 YNNKEL (reference sequence). Deletions cut 4 bases from V and 6 bases from J, with 12 bases between.

The rearrangement uses TRBV21-1 and TRBJ2-3; the table assigns TRBD1, which was not confirmed against the DNA. TRBV21-1 is a documented pseudogene. CDR3 length: 16 residues. The chain's CDR3 is CASSKGVGSSTDTQYF. The CDR3, as DNA: TGTGCCAGCAGCAAAGGGGTGGGCTCAAGCACAGATACGCAGTATTTT.

The chain combines TRBV12-3 or TRBV12-4 with TRBJ2-7, with D uncertain. This CDR3 has 13 residues. V was clipped by 6 bases and J by 3 bases, with 12 bases between them. The CDR3 DNA is TGTGCCAGCAGACGCCCCGCGGACTACGAGCAGTACTTC. This translates into CASRRPADYEQYF.

The gene calls are TRBV6-2 or TRBV6-3 and TRBJ1-2; tentatively, D is TRBD1 (5 bases). This CDR3 has 13 residues. Germline values: CDR1 MNHEY, CDR2 SVGEGT. Trimming removed 6 bases at V and 8 bases at J, with 16 bases between. The CDR3 DNA follows: TGTGCCAGCAGCCGCGACAGTTCCGGCGGCTACACCTTC. The encoded protein is CASSRDSSGGYTF.

This rearrangement joins TRBV3-1 (or the pseudogene TRBV3-2) to TRBJ1-2; TRBD1 matches at 12 bases. CDR1 and CDR2 from the germline V gene are LGHDT and YNNKEL (reference sequence). This CDR3 has 15 amino acids. J gave up 4 bases and V 6 bases, and 6 bases lay outside the gene matches. CDR3 residues: CASSWGQGAVYGYTF. The CDR3 DNA is TGTGCCAGCAGTTGGGGACAGGGGGCGGTCTATGGCTACACCTTC.

This clone has a single count. In nucleotides, the CDR3 is TGTGCCAGCAGCCAAGAACAGGGGCGCTATGGCTACACCTTC. Protein product: CASSQEQGRYGYTF. The V and J genes are TRBV4-2 and TRBJ1-2; 7 positions agree with TRBD1. The V segment lost 0 bases and the J segment 4 bases; nucleotides outside the gene matches: 2. Looked up from germline, CDR1 is LGHNA and CDR2 is YNFKEQ. The length of the CDR3 is 14 residues.

The chain combines TRBV7-2 with TRBJ1-4; TRBD1 matches 10 bases. The CDR3 is 16 amino acids. Germline assignment: CDR1 SGHTA and CDR2 FQGNSA. The junction had 4 bases not matched to a gene; V was cut back by 1 base and J by 5 bases. For the CDR3, the DNA is TGTGCCAGCAGCTTAGTACCGGGACAGGGGAATGAAAAACTGTTTTTT. This translates into CASSLVPGQGNEKLFF.

This clone was observed a few times. V and J are TRBV5-1 and TRBJ1-6; TRBD1 matches 12 bases. The CDR3 is made up of 14 amino acids. V trimming: 2 bases; J trimming: 12 bases; junction bases outside the gene matches: 3. In germline, CDR1 is SGHRS, CDR2 YFSETQ. CDR3 region: CASSFGTGGLPLHF. The CDR3 DNA sequence: TGCGCCAGCAGCTTTGGGACAGGGGGCTTACCCCTCCACTTT.

This chain connects TRBV30 to TRBJ1-3; D may be TRBD1 (6 bases). The CDR3 runs to 15 residues. Trimming shortened V by 8 bases and J by 1 base, and 18 bases separated the two germline ends. Germline V CDR1 and CDR2: GTSNPN, SVGIG (reference sequence). The CDR3 DNA follows: TGTGCCCGGTCGGTGGGGGGGCTTTCTGGAAACACCATATATTTT. Translating it yields CARSVGGLSGNTIYF.

The chain recombines TRBV19 with TRBJ1-6; 7 nucleotides agree with TRBD1. CDR1 is LNHDA and CDR2 is SQIVND in the germline V gene (reference sequence). The CDR3 covers 15 residues. V dropped 7 bases and J dropped 6; count of bases not matched to a gene: 9. This CDR3 reads CASTFGQVSNSPLHF. The CDR3, as DNA: TGTGCCAGTACCTTCGGACAGGTATCTAATTCACCCCTCCACTTT.

The rearrangement uses TRBV28 and TRBJ1-2, with TRBD1 identical over 12 bases. Germline loops: CDR1 MDHEN, CDR2 SYDVKM. The CDR3 covers 14 residues. V shed 6 bases, J shed 6 bases, and the junction held 5 bases outside the gene matches. CDR3 DNA: TGTGCCAGCAGGGCGGGACAGGGGGCAAATGGCTACACCTTC. Its protein product is CASRAGQGANGYTF.

This clone has a handful of counts. J is TRBJ2-5 and V is TRBV27; perhaps TRBD1 as D (6 bases). Germline V lookup: CDR1 MNHEY, CDR2 SMNVEV (reference sequence). This CDR3 is built from 13 residues. V was clipped by 5 bases and J by 5 bases, with 12 bases between them. The CDR3 is CASSLDSGETQYF. The CDR3 region has the DNA TGTGCCAGCAGTCTGGACAGTGGGGAGACCCAGTACTTC.

This clone was detected only a few times. V usage is TRBV12-3 or TRBV12-4 and J usage is TRBJ2-4; possible D gene TRBD1, 5 bases. The CDR3 is made up of 13 amino acids. Trimming pared 7 bases from V and 3 bases from J, leaving 10 bases between. Here the CDR3 DNA reads TGTGCCAGCACAGACAGTAACAAAAACATTCAGTACTTC. Its protein is CASTDSNKNIQYF.

The V gene is TRBV27, the J gene TRBJ1-1, with a weak D call TRBD1 (5 bases). V was clipped by 0 bases and J by 1 base, with 12 bases between them. The CDR3 consists of 16 residues. Germline CDR1 reads MNHEY; CDR2 reads SMNVEV (reference sequence). This CDR3 is CASSLSLQAPNTEAFF. For the CDR3, the DNA is TGTGCCAGCAGTTTATCGTTACAGGCCCCGAACACTGAAGCTTTCTTT.

Written as DNA, the CDR3 is TGTGCCAGTAGTATGGGGACAGGCTACGAGCAGTACTTC. It specifies CASSMGTGYEQYF. The gene calls are TRBV19 and TRBJ2-7; 8 nucleotides line up with TRBD1. Per the germline V gene, CDR1 is LNHDA and CDR2 is SQIVND (reference sequence). This CDR3 contains 13 residues. After removal of 3 bases from V and 3 bases from J, the junction contained 1 base not matched to a gene.

J is TRBJ2-1 and V is TRBV11-2, with D perhaps matching TRBD1 (5 bases). CDR3 length: 12 amino acids. CDR1 is SGHAT and CDR2 is FQNNGV in the germline V gene. V was trimmed by 4 bases and J by 15 bases, leaving 16 bases between them. The CDR3 coding sequence is TGTGCCAGCAGCTCGCAACAGGAATATAGGTTCTTC. Protein sequence: CASSSQQEYRFF.